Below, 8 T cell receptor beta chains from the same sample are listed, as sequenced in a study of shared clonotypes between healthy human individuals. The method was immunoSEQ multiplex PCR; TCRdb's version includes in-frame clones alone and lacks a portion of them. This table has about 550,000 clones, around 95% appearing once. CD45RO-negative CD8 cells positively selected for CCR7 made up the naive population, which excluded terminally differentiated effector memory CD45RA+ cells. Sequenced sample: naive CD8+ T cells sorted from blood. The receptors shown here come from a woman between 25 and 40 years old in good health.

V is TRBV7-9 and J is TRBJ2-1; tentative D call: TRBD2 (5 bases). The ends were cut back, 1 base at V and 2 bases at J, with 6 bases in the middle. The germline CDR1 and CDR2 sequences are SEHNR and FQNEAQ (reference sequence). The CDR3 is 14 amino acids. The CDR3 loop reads CASSLDGTYNEQFF. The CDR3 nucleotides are TGTGCCAGCAGCTTAGACGGGACCTACAATGAGCAGTTCTTC.

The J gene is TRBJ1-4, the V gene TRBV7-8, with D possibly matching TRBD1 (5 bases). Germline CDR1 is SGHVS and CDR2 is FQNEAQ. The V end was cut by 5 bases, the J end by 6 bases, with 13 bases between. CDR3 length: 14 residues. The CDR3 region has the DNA TGTGCCAGCAGCGTAAGGGGAAGTCATGAAAAACTGTTTTTT. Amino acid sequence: CASSVRGSHEKLFF. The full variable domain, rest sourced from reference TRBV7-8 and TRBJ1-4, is GAGVSQSPRYKVAKRGQDVALRCDPISGHVSLFWYQQALGQGPEFLTYFQNEAQLDKSGLPSDRFFAERPEGSVSTLKIQRTQQEDSAVYLCASSVRGSHEKLFFGSGTQLSVL.

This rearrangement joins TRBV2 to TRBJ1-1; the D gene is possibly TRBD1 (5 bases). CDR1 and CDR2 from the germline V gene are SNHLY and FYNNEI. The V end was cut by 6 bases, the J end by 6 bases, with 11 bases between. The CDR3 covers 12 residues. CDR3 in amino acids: CASSEWGPEAFF. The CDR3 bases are TGTGCCAGCAGCGAATGGGGCCCTGAAGCTTTCTTT.

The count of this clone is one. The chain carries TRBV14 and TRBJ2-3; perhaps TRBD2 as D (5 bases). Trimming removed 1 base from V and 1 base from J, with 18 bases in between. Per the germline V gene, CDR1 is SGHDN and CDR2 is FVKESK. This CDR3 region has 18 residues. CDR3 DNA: TGTGCCAGCAGCCAAGTAGTAGTGACGGGATCGGGCACAGATACGCAGTATTTT. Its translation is CASSQVVVTGSGTDTQYF.

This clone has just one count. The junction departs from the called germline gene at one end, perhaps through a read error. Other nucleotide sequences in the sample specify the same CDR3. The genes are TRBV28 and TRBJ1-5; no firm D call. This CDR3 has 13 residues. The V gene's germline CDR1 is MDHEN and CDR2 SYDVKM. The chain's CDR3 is CASSLFSNQPQHF. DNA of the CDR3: TGTGCCAGCAGCTTATTTAGCAATCAGCCCCAGCATTTT.

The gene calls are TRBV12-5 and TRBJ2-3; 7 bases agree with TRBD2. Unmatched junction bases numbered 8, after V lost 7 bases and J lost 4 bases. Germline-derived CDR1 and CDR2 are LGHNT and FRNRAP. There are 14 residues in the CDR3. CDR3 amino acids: CASASGLGPDTQYF. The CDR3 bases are TGTGCTAGTGCCAGCGGACTAGGCCCAGATACGCAGTATTTT.

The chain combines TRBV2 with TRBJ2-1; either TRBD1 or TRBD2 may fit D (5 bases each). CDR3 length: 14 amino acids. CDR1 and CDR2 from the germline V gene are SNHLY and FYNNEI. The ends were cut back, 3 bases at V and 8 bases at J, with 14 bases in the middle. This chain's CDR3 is CASSEGPGRDEQFF. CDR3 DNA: TGTGCCAGCAGTGAGGGACCCGGGCGGGATGAGCAGTTCTTC.

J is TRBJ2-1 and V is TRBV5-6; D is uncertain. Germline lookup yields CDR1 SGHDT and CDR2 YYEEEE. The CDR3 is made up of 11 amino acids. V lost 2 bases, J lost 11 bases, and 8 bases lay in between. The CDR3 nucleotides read TGTGCCAGCAGCTTTCGGACCCAGCAGTTCTTC. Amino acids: CASSFRTQQFF.